A selection of T cell receptor beta chains follows, all from one sample in a study of shared clonotypes between healthy human individuals. Produced via immunoSEQ multiplex PCR; TCRdb's table is partial and in-frame only. The table lists 100,000 to 120,000 clones, around 68% of them singletons. The sequencing sample was made of memory CD8+ T cells sorted from blood. The receptor set was obtained from a woman aged 25 to 39 in good health. Both conserved end residues are part of each CDR3. A D gene is named only where the DNA matches it firmly. Rows give clone size only sometimes, using once, few, many, or a class for an expanded clone.

j_gene | v_gene | d_gene | abundance | CDR3aa | CDR3nt
TRBJ2-7 | TRBV23-1 | TRBD1 | NA | CASSPAGTGREQYF | TGCGCCAGCAGTCCGGCCGGGACAGGGCGCGAGCAGTACTTC
TRBJ1-1 | TRBV4-1 | NA | NA | CASSRDGTSPEAFF | TGCGCCAGCAGCCGCGACGGGACGAGCCCTGAAGCTTTCTTT
TRBJ1-1 | TRBV5-6 | NA | NA | CASSRGRTEAFF | TGTGCCAGCAGCCGGGGGAGAACTGAAGCTTTCTTT
TRBJ1-4 | TRBV6-1 | TRBD1 | NA | CASRELLGTAPREKLFF | TGTGCCAGCAGGGAACTTTTAGGGACAGCCCCGAGGGAAAAACTGTTTTTT
TRBJ2-1 | TRBV5-4 | NA | NA | CASSFFKGYNEQFF | TGTGCCAGCAGCTTTTTCAAGGGGTACAATGAGCAGTTCTTC
TRBJ2-7 | TRBV7-9 | TRBD2 | NA | CASSFPRTSGTSPYEQYF | TGTGCCAGCAGCTTTCCAAGGACTAGCGGGACTTCCCCCTACGAGCAGTACTTC
TRBJ2-2 | TRBV5-1 | NA | NA | CASRGNTGELFF | TGCGCCAGCCGGGGAAACACCGGGGAGCTGTTTTTT
TRBJ2-2 | TRBV28 | TRBD1 | many | CASSLIPGGSGELFF | TGTGCCAGCAGTTTGATCCCAGGGGGCAGCGGGGAGCTGTTTTTT
TRBJ1-2 | TRBV28 | TRBD1 | NA | CASSLRDRVIGDGYTF | TGTGCCAGCAGTCTCCGGGACAGGGTGATAGGCGATGGCTACACCTTC
TRBJ2-7 | TRBV28 | TRBD2 | NA | CASSPRTSGRAYEQYF | TGTGCCAGCAGTCCACGGACTAGCGGGAGAGCCTACGAGCAGTACTTC
TRBJ2-7 | TRBV28 | NA | once | CASSFPRTRKQYF | TGTGCCAGCAGTTTCCCCCGGACACGAAAACAGTACTTC
TRBJ2-7 | TRBV6-4 | TRBD2 | NA | CASSDLLADSSYEQYF | TGTGCCAGCAGTGATTTACTAGCGGACAGCTCCTACGAGCAGTACTTC
TRBJ2-7 | TRBV28 | TRBD1 | few | CASSPISDRVVNEQYF | TGTGCCAGCAGCCCCATCTCGGACAGGGTTGTAAACGAGCAGTACTTC
TRBJ2-7 | TRBV27 | NA | NA | CATGQGIGLGTYEQYF | TGTGCCACCGGACAGGGTATAGGACTAGGTACCTACGAGCAGTACTTC
TRBJ1-5 | TRBV9 | NA | NA | CASSVSSQWDQPQHF | TGTGCCAGCAGCGTTAGCAGTCAGTGGGATCAGCCCCAGCATTTT
TRBJ1-1 | TRBV7-4 | TRBD1 | few | CASSLKDRDMNTEAFF | TGTGCCAGCAGCTTAAAGGACAGGGACATGAACACTGAAGCTTTCTTT
TRBJ1-2 | TRBV28 | NA | NA | CASAVAGYGYTF | TGTGCCAGCGCCGTTGCGGGCTATGGCTACACCTTC
TRBJ2-7 | TRBV7-2 | TRBD1 | NA | CASSSPGQGSFVRVPQYF | TGTGCCAGCAGCTCCCCCGGACAGGGTTCGTTCGTCAGAGTGCCCCAGTACTTC
TRBJ2-6 | TRBV6-4 | TRBD2 | many | CASSDSSGSGANVLTF | TGTGCCAGCAGTGACTCTAGCGGGTCTGGGGCCAACGTCCTGACTTTC
TRBJ1-1 | TRBV7-7 | NA | NA | CASSQNGETEAFF | TGTGCCAGCAGTCAAAACGGGGAAACTGAAGCTTTCTTT
TRBJ1-2 | TRBV5-4 | NA | NA | CASSSAYQTGAYGYTF | TGTGCCAGCAGCTCCGCGTACCAGACGGGGGCGTATGGCTACACCTTC
TRBJ1-5 | TRBV28 | NA | NA | CASSLFRTLSNQPQHF | TGTGCCAGCAGTTTGTTTAGGACACTTAGCAATCAGCCCCAGCATTTT
TRBJ2-1 | TRBV4-1 | TRBD2 | once | CASSQDPSGRGEQFF | TGCGCCAGCAGCCAAGATCCGAGCGGGAGAGGGGAGCAGTTCTTC
TRBJ1-3 | TRBV5-4 | NA | NA | CASTMGEGNTIYF | TGTGCCAGCACCATGGGGGAAGGAAACACCATATATTTT
TRBJ2-5 | TRBV4-1 | NA | NA | CASSQERWWGETQYF | TGCGCCAGCAGCCAAGAAAGGTGGTGGGGGGAGACCCAGTACTTC
TRBJ1-3 | TRBV9 | NA | NA | CASSVGNTIYF | TGTGCCAGCAGCGTGGGAAACACCATATATTTT
TRBJ2-7 | TRBV11-2 | TRBD1 | NA | CASSFPGQGDHEQYF | TGTGCCAGCAGCTTCCCGGGACAGGGGGACCACGAGCAGTACTTC
TRBJ2-2 | TRBV19 | TRBD2 | NA | CASSPLIAGRGTGELFF | TGTGCCAGTAGTCCCCTTATAGCGGGAAGGGGGACCGGGGAGCTGTTTTTT
TRBJ2-7 | TRBV28 | TRBD2 | NA | CASSYPASGAYEQYF | TGTGCCAGCAGTTACCCAGCTAGCGGGGCTTACGAGCAGTACTTC
TRBJ2-2 | TRBV25-1 | TRBD1 | NA | CASGTGDTGELFF | TGTGCCAGCGGGACAGGGGACACCGGGGAGCTGTTTTTT
TRBJ2-2 | TRBV4-1 | NA | NA | CASSHPAGGHTTRIAGELFF | TGCGCCAGCAGCCATCCCGCCGGAGGACACACTACGAGAATCGCTGGGGAGCTGTTTTTT
TRBJ1-2 | TRBV13 | NA | few | CASSSLWGARSGYTF | TGTGCCAGCAGCTCTCTTTGGGGGGCGAGAAGTGGCTACACCTTC
TRBJ2-5 | TRBV19 | TRBD1 | few | CASSMGQGDLETQYF | TGTGCCAGTAGTATGGGACAGGGGGACCTAGAGACCCAGTACTTC
TRBJ2-7 | TRBV28 | NA | NA | CASSSLGTYSYEQYF | TGTGCCAGCAGTTCCTTGGGGACTTACTCCTACGAGCAGTACTTC
TRBJ1-1 | TRBV7-6 | TRBD1 | NA | CASSYAGTGEAFF | TGTGCCAGCAGTTACGCGGGGACAGGGGAAGCTTTCTTT
TRBJ1-5 | TRBV28 | NA | few | CASSSVGGSNQPQHF | TGTGCCAGCAGTTCCGTGGGGGGAAGCAATCAGCCCCAGCATTTT
TRBJ2-5 | TRBV30 | NA | NA | CAWSVVVETQYF | TGTGCCTGGAGTGTCGTTGTGGAGACCCAGTACTTC
TRBJ1-5 | TRBV5-1 | NA | NA | CASSLGGPISNQPQHF | TGCGCCAGCAGCTTAGGGGGACCCATTAGCAATCAGCCCCAGCATTTT
TRBJ2-6 | TRBV6-4 | NA | NA | CASSYGSSGANVLTF | TGTGCCAGCAGTTACGGTAGCTCTGGGGCCAACGTCCTGACTTTC
TRBJ2-7 | TRBV27 | TRBD1 | NA | CASSAGGYEQYF | TGTGCCAGCAGTGCAGGGGGCTACGAGCAGTACTTC
TRBJ2-5 | TRBV5-1 | TRBD2 | NA | CASSSGLEETQYF | TGCGCCAGCAGCTCGGGACTAGAAGAGACCCAGTACTTC
TRBJ2-3 | TRBV6-4 | TRBD2 | many | CASSVTLAGSDTQYF | TGTGCCAGCAGTGTAACCCTAGCGGGATCAGATACGCAGTATTTT
TRBJ1-1 | TRBV10-2 | NA | few | CASGKNTEAFF | TGCGCCAGCGGGAAGAACACTGAAGCTTTCTTT
TRBJ2-7 | TRBV4-2 | NA | NA | CASSLGLVWEQYF | TGTGCCAGCAGCCTAGGACTGGTTTGGGAGCAGTACTTC
TRBJ1-2 | TRBV10-3 | NA | NA | CAISDERKGYGYTF | TGTGCCATCAGTGACGAACGAAAGGGTTACGGCTACACCTTC
TRBJ1-2 | TRBV11-2 | NA | NA | CASSAGLRVRDGYTF | TGTGCCAGCAGCGCGGGACTCCGGGTAAGGGATGGCTACACCTTC
TRBJ1-5 | TRBV6-5 | NA | NA | CASRPFGGSNQPQHF | TGTGCCAGCAGACCATTTGGAGGGAGCAATCAGCCCCAGCATTTT
TRBJ1-1 | TRBV7-9 | NA | NA | CASSATSGGTEAFF | TGTGCCAGCAGCGCGACCTCAGGCGGCACTGAAGCTTTCTTT
TRBJ1-1 | TRBV6-1 | NA | NA | CASSPGPENTEAFF | TGTGCCAGCAGTCCGGGACCGGAGAACACTGAAGCTTTCTTT
TRBJ2-1 | TRBV19 | NA | NA | CASSVGEHGKEQFF | TGTGCCAGTAGTGTCGGCGAGCACGGTAAGGAGCAGTTCTTC